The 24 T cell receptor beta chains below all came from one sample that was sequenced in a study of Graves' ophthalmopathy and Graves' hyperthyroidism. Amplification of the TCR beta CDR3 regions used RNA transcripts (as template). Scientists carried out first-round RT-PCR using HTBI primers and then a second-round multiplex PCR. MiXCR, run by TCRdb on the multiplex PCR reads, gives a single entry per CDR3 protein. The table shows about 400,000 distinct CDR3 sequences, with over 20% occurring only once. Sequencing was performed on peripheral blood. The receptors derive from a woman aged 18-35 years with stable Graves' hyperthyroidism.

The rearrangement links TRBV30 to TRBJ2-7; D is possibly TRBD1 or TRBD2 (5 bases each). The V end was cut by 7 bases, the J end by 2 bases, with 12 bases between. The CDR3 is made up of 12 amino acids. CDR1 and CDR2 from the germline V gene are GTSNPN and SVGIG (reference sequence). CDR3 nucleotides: TGTGCCTCCGCCTGGGACCCCTACGAGCAGTACTTC. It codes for CASAWDPYEQYF.

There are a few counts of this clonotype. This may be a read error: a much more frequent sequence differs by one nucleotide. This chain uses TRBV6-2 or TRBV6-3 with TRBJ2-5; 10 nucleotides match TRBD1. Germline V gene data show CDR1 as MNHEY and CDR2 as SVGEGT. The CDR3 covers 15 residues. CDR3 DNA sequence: TGTGCCAGCAGTTACACAAGGACAGGGGGGGAGACCCTGTACTTC. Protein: CASSYTRTGGETLYF.

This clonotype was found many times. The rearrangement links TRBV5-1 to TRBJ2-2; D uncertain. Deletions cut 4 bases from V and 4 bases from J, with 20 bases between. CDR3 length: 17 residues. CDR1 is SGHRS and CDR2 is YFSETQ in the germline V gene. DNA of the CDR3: TGCGCCAGCAGCCCACCGGCGGTCGGAGTGGGCACCGGGGAGCTGTTTTTT. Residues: CASSPPAVGVGTGELFF.

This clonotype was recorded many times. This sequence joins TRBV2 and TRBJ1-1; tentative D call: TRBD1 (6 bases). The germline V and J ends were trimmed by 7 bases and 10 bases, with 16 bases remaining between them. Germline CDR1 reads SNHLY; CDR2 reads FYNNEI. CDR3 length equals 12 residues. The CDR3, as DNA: TGTGCCAGCACCTTCCTCCGAGGGGGAGCTTTCTTT. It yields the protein CASTFLRGGAFF. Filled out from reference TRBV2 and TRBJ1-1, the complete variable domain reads EPEVTQTPSHQVTQMGQEVILRCVPISNHLYFYWYRQILGQKVEFLVSFYNNEISEKSEIFDDQFSVERPDGSNFTLKIRSTKLEDSAMYFCASTFLRGGAFFGQGTRLTVV.

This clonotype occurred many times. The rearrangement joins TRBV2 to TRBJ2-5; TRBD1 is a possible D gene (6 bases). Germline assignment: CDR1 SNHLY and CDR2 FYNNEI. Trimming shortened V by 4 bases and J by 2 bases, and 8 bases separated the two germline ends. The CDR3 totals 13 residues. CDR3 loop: CASSGGHQETQYF. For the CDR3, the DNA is TGTGCCAGCAGTGGGGGACATCAAGAGACCCAGTACTTC.

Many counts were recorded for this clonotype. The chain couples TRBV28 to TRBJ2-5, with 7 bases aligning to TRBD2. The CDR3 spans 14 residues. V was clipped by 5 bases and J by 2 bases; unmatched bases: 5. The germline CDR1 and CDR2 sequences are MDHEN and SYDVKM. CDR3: CASSKGLVQETQYF. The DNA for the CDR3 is TGTGCCAGCAGTAAAGGACTAGTTCAAGAGACCCAGTACTTC.

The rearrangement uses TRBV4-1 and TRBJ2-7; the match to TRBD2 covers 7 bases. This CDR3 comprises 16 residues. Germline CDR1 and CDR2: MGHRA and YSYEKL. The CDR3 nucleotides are TGCGTCTGCAGCCAAGCTTTCATTAGCGGGTACTACGAGCAGTACTTC. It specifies CVCSQAFISGYYEQYF.

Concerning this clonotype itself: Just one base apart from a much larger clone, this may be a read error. DNA of the CDR3: TGTGCCTGGAGTCTAGGAGAGGGAGAGACCAAGTACTTC. Protein: CAWSLGEGETKYF. This rearrangement joins TRBV30 to TRBJ2-5, with D possibly being TRBD2 (5 bases). This CDR3 spans 13 amino acids. The germline gives CDR1 GTSNPN, CDR2 SVGIG (reference sequence).

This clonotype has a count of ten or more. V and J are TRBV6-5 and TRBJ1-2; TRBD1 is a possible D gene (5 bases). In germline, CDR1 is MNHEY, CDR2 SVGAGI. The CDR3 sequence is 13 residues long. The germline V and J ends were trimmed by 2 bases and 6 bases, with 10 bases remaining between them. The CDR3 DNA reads TGTGCCAGCAGTTACCAGGGTAGTGATGGCTACACCTTC. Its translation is CASSYQGSDGYTF.

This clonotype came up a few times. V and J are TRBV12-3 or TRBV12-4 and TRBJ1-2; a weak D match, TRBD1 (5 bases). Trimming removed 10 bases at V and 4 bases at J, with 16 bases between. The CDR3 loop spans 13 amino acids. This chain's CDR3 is CATHPGGVYGYTF. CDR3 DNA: TGTGCCACCCACCCGGGAGGGGTCTATGGCTACACCTTC.

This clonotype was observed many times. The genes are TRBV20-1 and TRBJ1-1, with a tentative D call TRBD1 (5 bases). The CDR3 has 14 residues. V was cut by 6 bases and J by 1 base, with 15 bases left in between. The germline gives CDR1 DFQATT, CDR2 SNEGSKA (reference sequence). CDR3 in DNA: TGCAGTGCCTCGCCCCCGGGGCGGAACACTGAAGCTTTCTTT. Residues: CSASPPGRNTEAFF.

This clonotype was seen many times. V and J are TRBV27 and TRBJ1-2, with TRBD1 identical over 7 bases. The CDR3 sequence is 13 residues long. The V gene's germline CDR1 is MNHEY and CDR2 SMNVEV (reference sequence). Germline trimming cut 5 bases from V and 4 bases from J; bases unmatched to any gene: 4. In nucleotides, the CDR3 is TGTGCCAGCAGTCGGGACAGTTCCTATGGCTACACCTTC. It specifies CASSRDSSYGYTF.

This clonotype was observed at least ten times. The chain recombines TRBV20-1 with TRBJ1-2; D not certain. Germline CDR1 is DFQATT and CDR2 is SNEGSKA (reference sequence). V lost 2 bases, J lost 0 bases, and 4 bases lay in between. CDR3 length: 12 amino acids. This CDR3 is CSARQPNYGYTF. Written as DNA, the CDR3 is TGCAGTGCTAGACAGCCTAACTATGGCTACACCTTC.

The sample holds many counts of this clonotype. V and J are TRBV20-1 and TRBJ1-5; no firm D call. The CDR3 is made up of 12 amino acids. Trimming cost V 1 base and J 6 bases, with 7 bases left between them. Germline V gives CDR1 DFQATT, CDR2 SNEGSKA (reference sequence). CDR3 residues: CSARGLAQPQHF. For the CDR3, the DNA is TGCAGTGCTAGAGGTTTGGCTCAGCCCCAGCATTTT.

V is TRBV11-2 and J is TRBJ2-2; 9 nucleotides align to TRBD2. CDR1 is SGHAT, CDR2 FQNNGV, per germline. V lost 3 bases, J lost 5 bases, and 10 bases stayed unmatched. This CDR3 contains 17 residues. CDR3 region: CASSFQLAGGGTGELFF. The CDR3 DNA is TGTGCCAGCAGCTTTCAGCTTGCGGGAGGGGGAACCGGGGAGCTGTTTTTT.

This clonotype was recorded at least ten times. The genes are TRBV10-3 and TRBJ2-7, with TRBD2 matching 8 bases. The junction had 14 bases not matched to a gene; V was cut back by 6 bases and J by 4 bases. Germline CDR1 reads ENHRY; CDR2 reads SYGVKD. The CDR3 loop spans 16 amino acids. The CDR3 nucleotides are TGTGCCATCAGCTCCCTGGGAGCGGGAGACCGATACGAGCAGTACTTC. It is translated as CAISSLGAGDRYEQYF.

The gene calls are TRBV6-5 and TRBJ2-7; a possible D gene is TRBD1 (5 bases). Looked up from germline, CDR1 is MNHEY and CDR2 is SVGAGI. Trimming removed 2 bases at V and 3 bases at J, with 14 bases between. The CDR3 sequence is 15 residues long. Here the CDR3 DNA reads TGTGCCAGCAGTTACGTGCAGGGCGGTGACTACGAGCAGTACTTC. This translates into CASSYVQGGDYEQYF.

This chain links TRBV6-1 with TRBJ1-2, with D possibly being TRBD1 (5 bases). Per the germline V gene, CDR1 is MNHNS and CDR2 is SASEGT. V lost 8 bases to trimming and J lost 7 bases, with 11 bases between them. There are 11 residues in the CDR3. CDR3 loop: CASEGVRGYTF. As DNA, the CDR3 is TGTGCCAGCGAAGGGGTTCGTGGCTACACCTTC.

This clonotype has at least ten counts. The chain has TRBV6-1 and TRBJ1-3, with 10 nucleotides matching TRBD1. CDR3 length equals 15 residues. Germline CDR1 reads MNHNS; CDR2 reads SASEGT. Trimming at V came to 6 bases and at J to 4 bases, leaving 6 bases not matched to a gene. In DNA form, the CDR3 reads TGTGCCAGCAGACCGGGACAGGGGACAGGAAACACCATATATTTT. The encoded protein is CASRPGQGTGNTIYF.

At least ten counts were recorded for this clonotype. The CDR3 is CASSATSGTETQYF. CDR3 coding DNA: TGTGCCAGCAGCGCTACTAGCGGGACTGAGACCCAGTACTTC. The chain has TRBV7-9 and TRBJ2-5; TRBD2 agrees at 10 bases. Germline V lookup: CDR1 SEHNR, CDR2 FQNEAQ (reference sequence). CDR3 length: 14 amino acids. V lost 5 bases and J lost 5; bases outside the gene matches: 5.

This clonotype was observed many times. The CDR3 reads CATPTGAYSGEQYF. CDR3 nucleotide sequence: TGTGCCACCCCGACAGGGGCCTATTCGGGGGAGCAGTACTTC. The rearrangement links TRBV7-9 to TRBJ2-7; 8 nucleotides align to TRBD1. J gave up 7 bases and V 10 bases, and 15 bases lay outside the gene matches. Germline V gives CDR1 SEHNR, CDR2 FQNEAQ (reference sequence). The CDR3 covers 14 residues.

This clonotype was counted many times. The CDR3 DNA sequence: TGTGCCATCAGTGAGTCCTACACCGGGGAGCTGTTTTTT. Translating gives CAISESYTGELFF. The chain joins TRBV10-3 to TRBJ2-2; no firm D call. V was pared by 0 bases and J by 3 bases, with 2 bases between. There are 13 residues in the CDR3. Germline V gene lookup returns CDR1 ENHRY and CDR2 SYGVKD.

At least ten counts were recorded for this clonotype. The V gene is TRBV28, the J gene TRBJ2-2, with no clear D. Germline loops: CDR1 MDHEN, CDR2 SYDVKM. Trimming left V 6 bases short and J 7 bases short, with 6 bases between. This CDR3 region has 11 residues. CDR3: CASSVGGELFF. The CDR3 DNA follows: TGTGCCAGCAGCGTAGGCGGGGAGCTGTTTTTT.

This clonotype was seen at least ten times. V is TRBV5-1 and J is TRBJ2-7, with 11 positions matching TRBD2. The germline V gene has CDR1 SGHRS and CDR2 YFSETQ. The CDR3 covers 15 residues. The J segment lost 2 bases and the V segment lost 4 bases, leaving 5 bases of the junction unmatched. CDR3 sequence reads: CASSGGLAETYEQYF. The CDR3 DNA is TGCGCCAGCAGCGGGGGACTAGCGGAAACCTACGAGCAGTACTTC.